The T cell receptor beta chain under discussion was sequenced for a study of cytomegalovirus exposure and HLA in healthy donors. There are 12 residues in the CDR3. The V gene lost 7 bases and the J gene lost 5 bases, with 12 bases spanning the gap. CDR1 and CDR2 (germline): MNHNY, SVGAGI (reference sequence). Of note for this clone: What it binds is unknown.

It was with 60 Vbeta and 13 Jbeta primers that the PCR ran. Generated by immunoSEQ multiplex PCR, the TCRdb table keeps only in-frame clones and is missing some. The data contain around 130,000 clones, over 70% of them singletons. Study conclusions and caveats: With DRB1 most and HLA-C fewest, TCR association rates differed between HLA loci in a later analysis. As a later analysis revealed, most CMV-associated TCR beta chains appeared HLA-restricted. Accurate prediction of HLA-A and HLA-B alleles (for most subjects) was reportedly achieved from TCR beta sequences. Among donors in an Asian-associated ancestry cluster, a later analysis reportedly found fewer N-insertions than the roughly 650-donor mean.

The source material was PBMCs. The chain is built from TRBV6-6 and TRBJ2-7, with a weak D call TRBD1 (6 bases). This sequence was found in a woman in her forties in good health and CMV-seronegative. CDR3 DNA: TGTGCCAGCACCGACCCAGGGGACGAGCAGTACTTC. Encoded protein: CASTDPGDEQYF.